What follows is one TCR beta chain and its context. No antigen is known for it. The sample holds no much larger clone one base away, and base qualities are not on file. The CDR3, cysteine through phenylalanine, is 15 amino acids long. Of the read, only the CDR3 DNA is kept; its 45 bases are in frame from base 1. At the junction V is shortened by 0 bases and J by 3 bases, with 12 bases in between. CDR1 and CDR2, per the germline V gene (reference sequence), are SEHNR and FQNEAQ. This entry belongs to a study of T cell changes during pregnancy in multiple sclerosis (dated by TCRdb to the late 2010s). Turning to the overall study: Changes in the T cell repertoire over the course of pregnancy were examined in this study in women with multiple sclerosis.

Library preparation employed the immunoSEQ multiplex PCR assay. Sourced from immuneACCESS, this table was stored by TCRdb with only in-frame sequences that have V and J called. A share of the clones is absent; for the studies checked, an unresolved V gene accounts for under half, and the remainder has no known explanation. The sample includes under 65,000 clones, with just over 90% observed a single time. The ten largest clones add up to around 4% of the sample. Recombination connected TRBV7-9 to TRBJ2-7; a weak D assignment points to TRBD2 (6 bases agree). The sample was CD8+ T cells from peripheral blood mononuclear cells, taken in the second trimester of pregnancy. The clonotype originates from a female donor with multiple sclerosis, enrolled in a pregnancy study. CDR3 region: CASSLARGLIYEQYF. The sequenced DNA: TGTGCCAGCAGCTTAGCGCGGGGCTTGATCTACGAGCAGTACTTC.